Below, 28 T cell receptor beta chains from the same sample are listed, as sequenced in a study of blood T cell repertoires in COVID-19. Here immunoSEQ multiplex PCR was the method, and the copy in TCRdb shows in-frame clones only, minus some. The profile covers about 220,000 clones, with 82% appearing a single time and over 3.5% taken by the ten largest. The specimen was peripheral blood. The receptor set was obtained from a woman in her 70s with acute or convalescent COVID-19.

This clone was recorded only once. This sequence joins TRBV5-6 and TRBJ2-7; possibly TRBD2 for D (6 bases). With 1 base removed from V and 7 bases from J, the gap between germline ends came to 15 bases. CDR3 length equals 14 residues. Germline V gene sequence: CDR1 SGHDT, CDR2 YYEEEE. The CDR3 protein is CASSLTDRAGEQYF. In DNA, the CDR3 is TGTGCCAGCAGCTTGACAGACCGGGCGGGAGAGCAGTACTTC. Full variable domain (outside the CDR3, taken from reference TRBV5-6 and TRBJ2-7): DAGVTQSPTHLIKTRGQQVTLRCSPKSGHDTVSWYQQALGQGPQFIFQYYEEEERQRGNFPDRFSGHQFPNYSSELNVNALLLGDSALYLCASSLTDRAGEQYFGPGTRLTVT.

The rearrangement uses TRBV18 and TRBJ1-1; D is perhaps TRBD1 (5 bases). This CDR3 is 14 amino acids long. CDR1 KGHSH and CDR2 LQKENI come from the germline V gene. Trimming left V 6 bases short and J 5 bases short, with 16 bases between. CDR3 loop: CASSPGGDGTEAFF. For the CDR3, the DNA is TGTGCCAGCTCCCCCGGGGGGGATGGTACTGAAGCTTTCTTT. The variable domain in full, completed from reference TRBV18 and TRBJ1-1, reads NAGVMQNPRHLVRRRGQEARLRCSPMKGHSHVYWYRQLPEEGLKFMVYLQKENIIDESGMPKERFSAEFPKEGPSILRIQQVVRGDSAAYFCASSPGGDGTEAFFGQGTRLTVV.

This clone came up a few times. The chain carries TRBV14 and TRBJ1-1; a weak D match, TRBD1 (5 bases). Germline CDR1 reads SGHDN; CDR2 reads FVKESK. The CDR3 has 16 residues. Trimming removed 3 bases from V and 0 bases from J, with 14 bases in between. CDR3 region: CASSQGGWGMNTEAFF. Written as DNA, the CDR3 is TGTGCCAGCAGCCAGGGGGGATGGGGGATGAACACTGAAGCTTTCTTT.

V is TRBV12-3 or TRBV12-4 and J is TRBJ2-7; D not certain. The CDR3 spans 12 residues. Deletions cut 5 bases from V and 0 bases from J, with 5 bases between. CDR3 in DNA: TGTGCCAGCAGTCGTAGCTCCTACGAGCAGTACTTC. Its translation is CASSRSSYEQYF.

The table lists this clone with a few counts. The chain is built from TRBV30 and TRBJ1-2; tentatively, D is TRBD1 (5 bases). The CDR3 runs to 15 residues. Germline values: CDR1 GTSNPN, CDR2 SVGIG (reference sequence). The V end was cut by 1 base, the J end by 5 bases, with 17 bases between. CDR3 coding DNA: TGTGCCTGGAGTGGGGGGGGTTCTATTGGATATGGCTACACCTTC. Its protein is CAWSGGGSIGYGYTF.

This chain connects TRBV28 to TRBJ2-3; 8 positions match TRBD1. V trimming: 4 bases; J trimming: 2 bases; junction bases outside the gene matches: 5. Germline values: CDR1 MDHEN, CDR2 SYDVKM. The CDR3 contains 15 residues. The CDR3 DNA reads TGTGCCAGCAGTTCACAGGGGGGATTCACAGATACGCAGTATTTT. Protein: CASSSQGGFTDTQYF.

Worth noting for this clone: The sample contains more than one DNA sequence encoding this CDR3. The rearrangement uses TRBV5-4 and TRBJ2-4; tentative D call: TRBD1 (6 bases). The CDR3 spans 14 residues. V was shortened by 2 bases and J by 3 bases, with 9 bases between the two germline ends. From germline, CDR1 is SGHNT and CDR2 YYREEE (reference sequence). The CDR3 sequence is CASSLQGSKNIQYF. CDR3 nucleotide sequence: TGTGCCAGCAGCTTACAGGGTAGCAAAAACATTCAGTACTTC. Looking up the rest from reference TRBV5-4 and TRBJ2-4 gives the full variable domain: ETGVTQSPTHLIKTRGQQVTLRCSSQSGHNTVSWYQQALGQGPQFIFQYYREEENGRGNFPPRFSGLQFPNYSSELNVNALELDDSALYLCASSLQGSKNIQYFGAGTRLSVL.

The genes are TRBV10-2 and TRBJ1-2, with unresolved D. Germline V gives CDR1 WSHSY, CDR2 SAAADI. V lost 0 bases and J lost 5, with 7 bases in between. The CDR3 has 13 residues. CDR3: CASSESAGYGYTF. CDR3 nucleotide sequence: TGCGCCAGCAGTGAGTCGGCGGGGTATGGCTACACCTTC.

This chain uses TRBV5-1 with TRBJ2-6, with 10 nucleotides matching TRBD1. The J segment lost 0 bases and the V segment lost 4 bases, leaving 16 bases of the junction unmatched. The V gene's germline CDR1 is SGHRS and CDR2 YFSETQ. This CDR3 comprises 21 residues. The CDR3 sequence: CASSGTRPGQGFRSGANVLTF. The CDR3 nucleotides read TGCGCCAGCAGCGGAACCAGGCCGGGACAGGGGTTTCGCTCTGGGGCCAACGTCCTGACTTTC.

This clone turned up a few times. This chain connects TRBV6-1 to TRBJ1-1; D is unresolved. Germline CDR1 and CDR2: MNHNS and SASEGT. V lost 0 bases, J lost 3 bases, and 11 bases lay in between. The CDR3 loop spans 15 amino acids. CDR3 protein: CASSEAGYGYTEAFF. CDR3 bases: TGTGCCAGCAGTGAAGCCGGGTACGGTTACACTGAAGCTTTCTTT.

The chain uses TRBV19 and TRBJ2-2; weak D call: TRBD1 (6 bases). The germline V gene encodes CDR1 LNHDA and CDR2 SQIVND (reference sequence). This CDR3 contains 14 residues. V was cut by 8 bases and J by 2 bases, with 12 bases left in between. The CDR3 coding sequence is TGTGCCAGTTACCGGGACACCAACACCGGGGAGCTGTTTTTT. Amino acid sequence: CASYRDTNTGELFF.

This sequence joins TRBV29-1 and TRBJ1-4; TRBD1 matches 7 bases. Germline V gene data show CDR1 as SQVTM and CDR2 as ANQGSEA. With 0 bases clipped from V and 4 bases from J, the junction kept 8 bases outside the gene matches. This CDR3 spans 16 amino acids. CDR3 sequence (DNA): TGCAGCGTTGAAGATCCTCTGACAGGGCGTAATGAAAAACTGTTTTTT. Encoded protein: CSVEDPLTGRNEKLFF.

This clone was observed once. The chain links TRBV19 to TRBJ2-3; no reliable D call. The CDR3 has 14 residues. Germline assignment: CDR1 LNHDA and CDR2 SQIVND (reference sequence). V was trimmed by 7 bases and J by 1 base, leaving 12 bases between them. Written as DNA, the CDR3 is TGTGCCAGTATTCCCGATGCGGGCACAGATACGCAGTATTTT. As protein: CASIPDAGTDTQYF.

The rearrangement uses TRBV5-1 and TRBJ2-1, with 8 bases that match TRBD1. With 2 bases clipped from V and 4 bases from J, the junction kept 5 bases outside the gene matches. The CDR3 covers 15 residues. In germline, CDR1 is SGHRS, CDR2 YFSETQ. CDR3 region: CASSFRGQGYNEQFF. CDR3 in DNA: TGCGCCAGCAGCTTCAGGGGGCAGGGGTACAATGAGCAGTTCTTC.

This sequence joins TRBV5-1 and TRBJ1-1, with TRBD1 identical over 7 bases. Germline lookup yields CDR1 SGHRS and CDR2 YFSETQ. The CDR3 runs 15 residues. J gave up 1 base and V 2 bases, and 5 bases lay outside the gene matches. CDR3 bases: TGCGCCAGCAGCTTAACAGGGGCACCGAACACTGAAGCTTTCTTT. This gives the protein CASSLTGAPNTEAFF.

V and J are TRBV6-4 and TRBJ1-1; 7 positions agree with TRBD1. Germline V CDR1 and CDR2: MRHNA, SNTAGT. The ends lost 9 bases at V and 1 base at J; junction bases unmatched: 8. CDR3 length: 14 amino acids. CDR3 in amino acids: CASHSGTANTEAFF. The CDR3 region has the DNA TGTGCCAGTCATTCCGGGACAGCGAACACTGAAGCTTTCTTT.

The chain carries TRBV4-3 and TRBJ1-6; D gene ambiguous. V was clipped by 0 bases and J by 8 bases, with 11 bases between them. The CDR3 spans 15 residues. Germline V gives CDR1 LGHNA, CDR2 YSLEER. The CDR3 here is CASSQDVSGDSPLHF. CDR3 nucleotide sequence: TGCGCCAGCAGCCAAGATGTGTCAGGTGATTCACCCCTCCACTTT.

V gene TRBV6-6 combines with J gene TRBJ1-2; D remains ambiguous. The CDR3 contains 15 residues. Germline V gene data show CDR1 as MNHNY and CDR2 as SVGAGI (reference sequence). Trimming removed 2 bases from V and 1 base from J, with 11 bases in between. The CDR3 region has the DNA TGTGCCAGCAGTTACGGAGTCCAGAATAACTATGGCTACACCTTC. It encodes CASSYGVQNNYGYTF.

This clone was found once. V is TRBV6-1 and J is TRBJ1-1, with 7 positions matching TRBD1. There are 15 residues in the CDR3. CDR1 MNHNS and CDR2 SASEGT come from the germline V gene. V dropped 3 bases and J dropped 1; count of bases not matched to a gene: 5. The CDR3 DNA is TGTGCCAGCAGTGATAAGACAGGGTCGAACACTGAAGCTTTCTTT. Its protein is CASSDKTGSNTEAFF.

This chain connects TRBV27 to TRBJ1-6, with a tentative D call TRBD1 (5 bases). The CDR3 has 14 amino acids. The V gene's germline CDR1 is MNHEY and CDR2 SMNVEV (reference sequence). Trimming stripped 3 bases from V and 11 bases from J, with 14 bases between. This CDR3 reads CASSFGEGRTPLHF. The CDR3 DNA sequence: TGTGCCAGCAGTTTCGGGGAGGGGAGGACACCCCTCCACTTT.

The chain recombines TRBV10-1 with TRBJ2-1; 15 bases align to TRBD2. The length of the CDR3 is 17 residues. The germline V gene has CDR1 WNHNN and CDR2 SYGVQD (reference sequence). Germline trimming cut 10 bases from V and 4 bases from J; bases unmatched to any gene: 11. The CDR3 nucleotides read TGCGCCACCCCCCCCGCCGGGACTAGCGGGGGGTACAATGAGCAGTTCTTC. Its protein is CATPPAGTSGGYNEQFF.

The V and J genes are TRBV5-1 and TRBJ1-1; D is possibly TRBD1 (6 bases). CDR3 size: 17 residues. Trimming took 4 bases from V and 0 from J, leaving 19 bases between them. Germline assignment: CDR1 SGHRS and CDR2 YFSETQ. The CDR3 sequence: CASSRPGEAIMNTEAFF. In DNA, the CDR3 is TGCGCCAGCAGCAGACCAGGGGAAGCGATCATGAACACTGAAGCTTTCTTT.

The V call is TRBV3-1 (or the pseudogene TRBV3-2), the J call TRBJ2-2, with D maybe TRBD1 (5 bases). With 0 bases removed from V and 3 bases from J, the gap between germline ends came to 8 bases. Germline V gene sequence: CDR1 LGHDT, CDR2 YNNKEL (reference sequence). This CDR3 comprises 15 residues. The CDR3 sequence: CASSQEGLDTGELFF. The DNA of the CDR3 is TGTGCCAGCAGCCAAGAGGGGCTTGACACCGGGGAGCTGTTTTTT.

The chain recombines TRBV30 with TRBJ1-5; TRBD1 might be the D (6 bases). Germline loops: CDR1 GTSNPN, CDR2 SVGIG (reference sequence). V lost 0 bases and J lost 5, with 8 bases in between. The CDR3 has 13 amino acids. The CDR3 DNA sequence: TGTGCCTGGAGTGTCCGGACAGATCAGCCCCAGCATTTT. It codes for CAWSVRTDQPQHF.

This clone was detected only a few times. Other nucleotide sequences from this sample produce the same CDR3. The chain uses TRBV6-6 and TRBJ2-7; 10 bases are shared with TRBD1. Trimming cost V 5 bases and J 2 bases; bases outside gene matches: 6. CDR1 is MNHNY and CDR2 is SVGAGI in the germline V gene (reference sequence). CDR3 length equals 15 residues. The CDR3 DNA follows: TGTGCCAGCAGTCCTAGACAGGGGGCGGCCTACGAGCAGTACTTC. This sequence encodes CASSPRQGAAYEQYF.

J is TRBJ1-2 and V is TRBV25-1, with 8 bases aligning to TRBD1. CDR1 and CDR2 from the germline V gene are MGHDK and SYGVNS. The V and J ends lost 4 bases and 6 bases, in that order; junction bases with no gene match: 1. This CDR3 region has 12 residues. In DNA form, the CDR3 reads TGTGCCAGCAGTGGACAGGGGAATGGCTACACCTTC. This sequence encodes CASSGQGNGYTF.

This rearrangement joins TRBV19 to TRBJ1-4; D remains ambiguous. The CDR3 extends over 15 amino acids. V was clipped by 4 bases and J by 8 bases, with 17 bases between them. Germline values: CDR1 LNHDA, CDR2 SQIVND (reference sequence). In DNA, the CDR3 is TGTGCCAGTAGTACTAGACCCTCTATAGGAGAAAAACTGTTTTTT. As protein: CASSTRPSIGEKLFF.

The V and J genes are TRBV29-1 and TRBJ1-5; possibly TRBD1 for D (6 bases). V lost 7 bases and J lost 3, with 13 bases in between. This CDR3 is built from 13 residues. The germline CDR1 and CDR2 sequences are SQVTM and ANQGSEA. This CDR3 reads CSAKGGHNQPQHF. The DNA for the CDR3 is TGCAGCGCCAAAGGGGGACACAATCAGCCCCAGCATTTT.